The rows below give T cell receptor beta chains drawn from one sample of a study of T cells in Graves' hyperthyroidism and ophthalmopathy. Each CDR3 protein gets one entry after TCRdb re-called the multiplex PCR reads with MiXCR. The data show approximately 330,000 distinct CDR3 sequences, with roughly 20% seen just once and 49% held by the top ten. Specimen: blood. All receptors derive from a woman aged 50 to 65 with Graves' hyperthyroidism. The CDR3 runs from the conserved cysteine through the conserved F or W. The D gene is left open where the match is weak. A clone size is listed for some rows: how often the clone was seen (once, few, many), or a class if it is expanded.

V	J	size	D	CDR3	DNA
TRBV11-1	TRBJ2-5	NA	NA	CASSLGKQETQYF	TGTGCCAGCAGCTTAGGGAAACAAGAGACCCAGTACTTC
TRBV20-1	TRBJ2-3	many	TRBD2	CSARPLADRWEVYF	TGCAGTGCTAGACCGCTAGCGGACCGTTGGGAGGTGTATTTT
TRBV5-1	TRBJ1-1	few	NA	CASSLDVTGMMAFF	TGCGCCAGCAGCTTGGACGTAACAGGAATGATGGCTTTCTTT
TRBV12-3/TRBV12-4	TRBJ2-3	many	NA	CASSLGSGDTQYF	TGTGCCAGCAGTTTAGGTTCGGGGGATACGCAGTATTTT
TRBV7-8	TRBJ1-5	NA	NA	CASSMETGTDSQPQHF	TGTGCCAGCAGCATGGAAACCGGGACTGACTCCCAGCCCCAGCATTTT
TRBV3-1	TRBJ1-3	many	NA	CASSQDLAEGNTIYF	TGTGCCAGCAGCCAAGATCTCGCAGAGGGAAACACCATATATTTT
TRBV18	TRBJ2-7	many	TRBD2	CASSSRAGTSSYEQYF	TGTGCCAGCTCCTCCAGGGCTGGGACTAGCTCCTACGAGCAGTACTTC
TRBV19	TRBJ1-5	NA	NA	CASSPNSDQPQHF	TGTGCCAGTAGCCCTAATAGCGATCAGCCCCAGCATTTT
TRBV14	TRBJ1-6	NA	TRBD1	CASSQQQGASSPLHF	TGTGCCAGCAGCCAACAACAGGGGGCCAGCTCACCCCTCCACTTT
TRBV14	TRBJ2-5	NA	TRBD1	CASSQTGLRETQYF	TGTGCCAGCAGCCAGACAGGGTTACGGGAGACCCAGTACTTC
TRBV7-3	TRBJ2-1	many	NA	CASSFLGSYNEQFF	TGTGCCAGCAGCTTTCTAGGTTCCTACAATGAGCAGTTCTTC
TRBV20-1	TRBJ1-5	many	NA	CSASPRWDQPQHF	TGCAGTGCTAGCCCGAGGTGGGATCAGCCCCAGCATTTT
TRBV6-2/TRBV6-3	TRBJ1-5	NA	TRBD1	CASRGQGDNQPQHF	TGTGCCAGCAGAGGACAGGGCGACAATCAGCCCCAGCATTTT
TRBV27	TRBJ2-3	NA	TRBD1	CASSLLGLQGAGTQYF	TGTGCCAGCAGTTTACTCGGCCTACAGGGGGCGGGTACGCAGTATTTT
TRBV28	TRBJ1-1	many	NA	CASSLKGTLGRDSNTEAFF	TGTGCCAGCAGTTTAAAGGGAACCCTAGGAAGGGATTCGAACACTGAAGCTTTCTTT
TRBV2	TRBJ1-4	many	NA	CASSPEHLPSGKLFF	TGTGCCAGCAGCCCCGAGCACCTACCATCGGGAAAACTGTTTTTT
TRBV30	TRBJ2-1	many	TRBD2	CAWTSGRNEQFF	TGTGCCTGGACTAGCGGGAGAAATGAGCAGTTCTTC
TRBV4-1	TRBJ2-3	NA	TRBD1	CASSQVQGADTQYF	TGCGCCAGCAGCCAAGTACAGGGGGCCGATACGCAGTATTTT
TRBV4-1	TRBJ2-7	few	NA	CASSQDIGTTIFSSEQYF	TGCGCCAGCAGCCAAGATATCGGGACGACTATTTTTTCCAGCGAGCAGTACTTC
TRBV2	TRBJ2-1	NA	TRBD2	CASSGGTFYEQFF	TGTGCCAGTAGCGGGGGGACCTTTTATGAGCAGTTCTTC
TRBV6-1	TRBJ2-7	few	TRBD2	CASSVREGPHEQYF	TGTGCCAGCAGTGTCCGGGAGGGCCCCCACGAGCAGTACTTC
TRBV20-1	TRBJ2-1	many	TRBD2	CSARVAGDHNEQFF	TGCAGTGCTAGAGTAGCGGGGGACCACAATGAGCAGTTCTTC
TRBV5-6	TRBJ2-7	NA	TRBD1	CASTRDSYEQYF	TGTGCCAGCACCCGGGACAGCTACGAGCAGTACTTC
TRBV27	TRBJ1-1	many	NA	CASSLSRLAGEAFF	TGTGCCAGCAGTTTATCGCGCTTGGCCGGAGAAGCTTTCTTT
TRBV5-1	TRBJ1-1	many	NA	CASSRQGRDTEAFF	TGCGCCAGCAGCCGACAAGGACGAGACACTGAAGCTTTCTTT
TRBV27	TRBJ1-2	few	TRBD1	CASSSMGQGNYGYTF	TGTGCCAGCAGTTCGATGGGACAGGGTAACTATGGCTACACCTTC
TRBV7-9	TRBJ2-3	few	NA	CASSLEEGTDTQYF	TGTGCCAGCAGCTTAGAAGAGGGGACAGATACGCAGTATTTT